This T cell receptor beta chain emerged from a study of T-cell memory formation after mild COVID-19. In this sample, this clonotype turned up a few times. J was trimmed by 3 bases and V by 8 bases; bases with no gene match: 6. This CDR3 has 12 residues. Germline CDR1 SQVTM, CDR2 ANQGSEA. TCRdb redid the calling of the 5' RACE reads with MiXCR, one entry per CDR3 protein. Of about 110,000 distinct CDR3 sequences detected, about 20% appear once; the ten largest clones hold approximately 40%. This rearrangement joins TRBV29-1 to TRBJ2-7; the match to TRBD2 covers 8 bases. This receptor was taken from a man aged 18 to 30 who had mild COVID-19 (a few samples of this study predate the infection). Cell type and time point are not known. Sequencing used PBMCs or a T cell subset sorted from them (not recorded which). The DNA for the CDR3 is TGCAGCTCCACGGGAGGGAACTACGAGCAGTACTTC. This translates into CSSTGGNYEQYF.